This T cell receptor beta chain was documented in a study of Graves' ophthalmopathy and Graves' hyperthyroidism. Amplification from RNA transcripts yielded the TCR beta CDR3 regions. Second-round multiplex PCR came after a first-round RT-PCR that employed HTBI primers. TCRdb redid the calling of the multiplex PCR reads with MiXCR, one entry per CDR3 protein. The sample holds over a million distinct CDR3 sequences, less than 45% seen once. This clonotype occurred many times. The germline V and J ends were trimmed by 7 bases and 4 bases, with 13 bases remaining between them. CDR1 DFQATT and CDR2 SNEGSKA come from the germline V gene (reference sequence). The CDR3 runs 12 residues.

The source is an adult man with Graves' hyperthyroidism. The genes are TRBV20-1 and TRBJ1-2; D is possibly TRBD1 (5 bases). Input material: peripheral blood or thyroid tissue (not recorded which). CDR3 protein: CSGKGRGYGYTF. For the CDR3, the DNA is TGCAGTGGGAAGGGGCGGGGCTATGGCTACACCTTC.